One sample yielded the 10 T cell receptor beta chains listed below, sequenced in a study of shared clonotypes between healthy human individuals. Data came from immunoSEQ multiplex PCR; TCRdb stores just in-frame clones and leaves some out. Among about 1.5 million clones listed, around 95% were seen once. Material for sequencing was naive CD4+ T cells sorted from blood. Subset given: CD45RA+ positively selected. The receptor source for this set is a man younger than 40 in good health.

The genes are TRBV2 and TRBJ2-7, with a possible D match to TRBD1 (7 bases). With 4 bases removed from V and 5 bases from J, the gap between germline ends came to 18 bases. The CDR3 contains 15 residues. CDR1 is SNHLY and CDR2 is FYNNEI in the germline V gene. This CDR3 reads CASSVEGQGVHEQYF. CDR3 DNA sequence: TGTGCCAGCAGTGTGGAGGGGCAGGGGGTACACGAGCAGTACTTC.

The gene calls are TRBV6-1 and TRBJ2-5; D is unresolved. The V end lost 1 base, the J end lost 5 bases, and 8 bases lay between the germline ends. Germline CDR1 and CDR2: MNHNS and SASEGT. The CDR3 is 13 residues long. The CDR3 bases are TGTGCCAGCAGTGAAGTGGCGGTCGAGACCCAGTACTTC. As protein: CASSEVAVETQYF.

The CDR3 protein is CASSRLAGGPSTDTQYF. The CDR3 coding sequence is TGTGCCAGTAGTAGACTAGCGGGAGGACCTTCCACAGATACGCAGTATTTT. V gene TRBV19 combines with J gene TRBJ2-3, with 13 bases aligning to TRBD2. With V trimmed by 4 bases and J by 2 bases, 6 bases remained unmatched. CDR3 size: 17 residues. The germline CDR1 and CDR2 sequences are LNHDA and SQIVND (reference sequence). The full variable domain, its missing parts supplied by reference TRBV19 and TRBJ2-3, is DGGITQSPKYLFRKEGQNVTLSCEQNLNHDAMYWYRQDPGQGLRLIYYSQIVNDFQKGDIAEGYSVSREKKESFPLTVTSAQKNPTAFYLCASSRLAGGPSTDTQYFGPGTRLTVL.

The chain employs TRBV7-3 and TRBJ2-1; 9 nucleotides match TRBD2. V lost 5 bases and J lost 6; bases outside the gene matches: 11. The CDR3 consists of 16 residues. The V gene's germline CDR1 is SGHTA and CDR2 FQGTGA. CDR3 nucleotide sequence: TGTGCCAGCAGCCCACCGGGACTAGCCCCTCGCAATGAGCAGTTCTTC. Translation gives CASSPPGLAPRNEQFF.

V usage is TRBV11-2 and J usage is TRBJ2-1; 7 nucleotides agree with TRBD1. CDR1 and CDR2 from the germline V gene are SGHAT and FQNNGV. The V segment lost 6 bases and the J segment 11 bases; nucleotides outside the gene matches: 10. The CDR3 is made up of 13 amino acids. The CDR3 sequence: CASSSGTVVKQFF. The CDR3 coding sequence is TGTGCCAGCAGTTCCGGGACAGTTGTTAAGCAGTTCTTC.

The CDR3 coding sequence is TGCAGCGTTGCCGGGACCGAAGGCCGAAACACAGATACGCAGTATTTT. It is translated as CSVAGTEGRNTDTQYF. The V and J genes are TRBV29-1 and TRBJ2-3, with D tentatively TRBD1 or TRBD2 (5 bases each). V lost 4 bases to trimming and J lost 2 bases, with 19 bases between them. CDR3 length: 16 amino acids. The germline V gene has CDR1 SQVTM and CDR2 ANQGSEA.

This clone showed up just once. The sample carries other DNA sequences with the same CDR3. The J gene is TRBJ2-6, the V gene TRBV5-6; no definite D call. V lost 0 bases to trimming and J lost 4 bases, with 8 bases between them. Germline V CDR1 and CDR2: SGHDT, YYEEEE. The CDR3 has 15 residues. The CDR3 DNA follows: TGTGCCAGCAGCTTGGGGGGTTCCGGGGCCAACGTCCTGACTTTC. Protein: CASSLGGSGANVLTF.

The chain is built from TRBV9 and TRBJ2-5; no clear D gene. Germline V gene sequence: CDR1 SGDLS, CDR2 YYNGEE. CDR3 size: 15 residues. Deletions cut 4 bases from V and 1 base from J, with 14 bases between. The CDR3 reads CASSLGRSRQETQYF. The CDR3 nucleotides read TGTGCCAGCAGCCTCGGCAGGAGCCGCCAAGAGACCCAGTACTTC.

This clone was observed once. This CDR3 reads CASSYPGKNEQYF. CDR3 sequence (DNA): TGTGCCAGCAGTTACCCAGGGAAGAACGAGCAGTACTTC. This chain joins TRBV6-5 and TRBJ2-7, with D perhaps TRBD1 (5 bases). The CDR3 runs 13 residues. CDR1 is MNHEY, CDR2 SVGAGI, per germline. The V end was cut by 2 bases, the J end by 5 bases, with 10 bases between.

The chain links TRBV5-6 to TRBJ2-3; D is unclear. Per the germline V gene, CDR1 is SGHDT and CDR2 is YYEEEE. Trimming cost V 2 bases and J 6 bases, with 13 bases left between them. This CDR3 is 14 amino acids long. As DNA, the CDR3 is TGTGCCAGCAGCTTTGGCCCGAACGGGGATACGCAGTATTTT. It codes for CASSFGPNGDTQYF. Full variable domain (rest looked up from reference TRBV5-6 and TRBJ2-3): DAGVTQSPTHLIKTRGQQVTLRCSPKSGHDTVSWYQQALGQGPQFIFQYYEEEERQRGNFPDRFSGHQFPNYSSELNVNALLLGDSALYLCASSFGPNGDTQYFGPGTRLTVL.